Listed below are T cell receptor beta chains from one sample, sequenced in a study of shared clonotypes between healthy human individuals. Sequencing was performed with immunoSEQ multiplex PCR; in TCRdb, only in-frame clones are kept and a portion is missing. The sample lists millions of clones, under 95% occurring once. The sequenced sample consisted of naive CD8+ T cells from PBMCs. These receptors came from a man aged 18 to 30 in good health. Some clones in this sample may be carry-over from other donors' samples. Each CDR3 is given with its conserved first and last residue. The D gene is left open where the match is weak. Rows give clone size only sometimes, using once, few, many, or a class for an expanded clone.

clone size,J gene,D gene,V gene,CDR3 protein,CDR3 DNA
.,TRBJ2-7,.,TRBV4-3,CASSLSGVAGTLGYEQYF,TGCGCCAGCAGCCTATCAGGGGTTGCCGGGACACTCGGGTACGAGCAGTACTTC
once,TRBJ2-7,TRBD2,TRBV5-1,CASSPGGGSFFEQYF,TGCGCCAGCAGCCCCGGCGGGGGATCGTTTTTCGAGCAGTACTTC
.,TRBJ1-1,.,TRBV6-4,CASSDSIGRTNTEAFF,TGTGCCAGCAGTGACTCGATCGGGCGGACGAACACTGAAGCTTTCTTT
once,TRBJ2-1,TRBD2,TRBV2,CASLRAGLEVVNEQFF,TGTGCCAGCCTTAGGGCGGGACTAGAGGTCGTCAATGAGCAGTTCTTC
.,TRBJ2-1,TRBD2,TRBV9,CASSLGASGPYNEQFF,TGTGCCAGCAGCTTAGGGGCTAGCGGCCCCTACAATGAGCAGTTCTTC
.,TRBJ1-1,TRBD1,TRBV9,CASSIRQGDASTEAFF,TGTGCCAGCAGCATTAGACAGGGCGATGCGAGCACTGAAGCTTTCTTT
.,TRBJ1-1,.,TRBV5-1,CASSFSRVVAGEDTEAFF,TGCGCCAGCAGCTTCAGTCGGGTGGTAGCAGGGGAGGACACTGAAGCTTTCTTT
.,TRBJ2-1,TRBD2,TRBV27,CASSLTGTSGLRGEQFF,TGTGCCAGCAGTTTGACCGGGACTAGCGGACTCCGGGGTGAGCAGTTCTTC
.,TRBJ2-1,TRBD2,TRBV10-1,CASSEWRLAGVDEQFF,TGCGCCAGCAGTGAGTGGAGACTAGCGGGAGTGGATGAGCAGTTCTTC
.,TRBJ2-5,TRBD2,TRBV28,CASSWGPGGEETQYF,TGTGCCAGCAGTTGGGGTCCGGGAGGGGAAGAGACCCAGTACTTC
.,TRBJ1-3,.,TRBV6-1,CASSDEPGFGNTIYF,TGTGCCAGCAGTGACGAGCCGGGATTCGGAAACACCATATATTTT
.,TRBJ2-7,TRBD1,TRBV10-2,CASRGQVLSYEQYF,TGCGCCAGCAGGGGACAGGTCCTCTCCTACGAGCAGTACTTC
once,TRBJ2-7,TRBD1,TRBV4-1,CASSQARTGAYEQYF,TGCGCCAGCAGCCAAGCGCGGACAGGGGCCTACGAGCAGTACTTC
.,TRBJ2-5,.,TRBV5-1,CASSVGAFQETQYF,TGCGCCAGCAGCGTTGGGGCCTTTCAAGAGACCCAGTACTTC
.,TRBJ2-7,TRBD2,TRBV11-1,CASSSRTSGSPYEQYF,TGTGCCAGCAGCTCTCGGACTAGCGGGAGTCCCTACGAGCAGTACTTC
.,TRBJ1-1,TRBD1,TRBV11-2,CASSLGDRGLHTEAFF,TGTGCCAGCAGCCTGGGGGACAGGGGGCTTCACACTGAAGCTTTCTTT
.,TRBJ2-7,.,TRBV14,CASSARVNSYEQYF,TGTGCCAGCAGCGCCAGGGTCAACTCCTACGAGCAGTACTTC
.,TRBJ1-1,.,TRBV29-1,CSVETMNTEAFF,TGCAGCGTTGAAACGATGAACACTGAAGCTTTCTTT
.,TRBJ2-1,TRBD2,TRBV11-3,CASSLSGGPSSYNEQFF,TGTGCCAGCAGCTTATCGGGAGGTCCGAGCTCCTACAATGAGCAGTTCTTC
.,TRBJ1-1,.,TRBV29-1,CSVDGRNTEAFF,TGCAGCGTTGATGGGAGGAACACTGAAGCTTTCTTT
.,TRBJ2-7,TRBD2,TRBV10-3,CAISGLAGGVYEQYF,TGTGCCATCAGTGGACTAGCGGGAGGGGTATACGAGCAGTACTTC
.,TRBJ2-7,.,TRBV2,CARGRDPYEQYF,TGTGCCAGGGGCCGGGACCCCTACGAGCAGTACTTC
.,TRBJ2-7,.,TRBV19,CASSPGLGPSYEQYF,TGTGCCAGTAGCCCTGGGTTGGGGCCCTCCTACGAGCAGTACTTC
.,TRBJ2-7,.,TRBV6-6,CASSLVGPVSYEQYF,TGTGCCAGCAGTTTGGTAGGACCAGTCTCCTACGAGCAGTACTTC
.,TRBJ2-7,TRBD2,TRBV13,CASSLSLAGGPGNEQYF,TGTGCCAGCAGCTTATCGCTAGCGGGAGGGCCTGGGAACGAGCAGTACTTC
.,TRBJ2-7,TRBD1,TRBV9,CASSAGQGIYEQYF,TGTGCCAGCAGCGCCGGACAGGGAATCTACGAGCAGTACTTC
once,TRBJ2-7,.,TRBV27,CASSFWGNEQYF,TGTGCCAGCAGTTTTTGGGGGAACGAGCAGTACTTC
.,TRBJ1-2,.,TRBV29-1,CSVEGGTANYGYTF,TGCAGCGTTGAAGGGGGCACGGCTAACTATGGCTACACCTTC
.,TRBJ1-5,.,TRBV6-5,CASSYYRGANQPQHF,TGTGCCAGCAGTTACTATCGGGGGGCGAATCAGCCCCAGCATTTT
.,TRBJ1-2,.,TRBV19,CASSLGPTANYGYTF,TGTGCCAGTAGTTTGGGACCAACCGCAAACTATGGCTACACCTTC
.,TRBJ2-7,.,TRBV5-1,CASREGQGYEQYF,TGCGCCAGCAGAGAGGGGCAGGGCTACGAGCAGTACTTC
few,TRBJ1-5,TRBD1,TRBV13,CASSFTGTGGNQPQHF,TGTGCCAGCAGCTTCACCGGGACAGGCGGCAATCAGCCCCAGCATTTT
.,TRBJ2-1,.,TRBV6-5,CASSPYSSYNEQFF,TGTGCCAGCAGTCCTTACAGCTCCTACAATGAGCAGTTCTTC
.,TRBJ2-1,TRBD2,TRBV29-1,CSVSAGLAANEQFF,TGCAGCGTGAGCGCCGGGCTAGCGGCCAATGAGCAGTTCTTC
.,TRBJ2-7,TRBD2,TRBV27,CASSLGGRLVEQYF,TGTGCCAGCAGTTTAGGCGGGAGACTTGTCGAGCAGTACTTC
.,TRBJ2-7,TRBD2,TRBV15,CATSRDYREGRFVYEQYF,TGTGCCACCAGCAGAGATTATCGGGAGGGCCGGTTTGTCTACGAGCAGTACTTC
.,TRBJ2-7,.,TRBV14,CASSQLSGSNYEQYF,TGTGCCAGCAGCCAACTTAGCGGATCCAACTACGAGCAGTACTTC
.,TRBJ2-7,TRBD1,TRBV6-6,CASNSGTGPYEQYF,TGTGCCAGCAACTCCGGGACAGGGCCCTACGAGCAGTACTTC
.,TRBJ1-1,.,TRBV27,CASSLWGAVNTEAFF,TGTGCCAGCAGTTTATGGGGCGCGGTGAACACTGAAGCTTTCTTT
.,TRBJ2-1,.,TRBV7-9,CASSTTQLRLEDEQFF,TGTGCCAGCAGCACTACCCAACTAAGACTGGAGGATGAGCAGTTCTTC
.,TRBJ2-7,TRBD1,TRBV28,CASRDTGQGPYEQYF,TGTGCCAGCAGGGATACGGGACAGGGACCCTACGAGCAGTACTTC
.,TRBJ2-5,TRBD1,TRBV6-1,CASQGQGQETQYF,TGTGCCAGCCAGGGACAGGGGCAAGAGACCCAGTACTTC
once,TRBJ2-2,TRBD1,TRBV27,CASGTGNTGELFF,TGTGCCAGCGGGACAGGGAACACCGGGGAGCTGTTTTTT
.,TRBJ2-7,TRBD2,TRBV4-2,CASSQVTKSGRGAYEQYF,TGTGCCAGCAGCCAAGTGACCAAGAGCGGGAGGGGAGCCTACGAGCAGTACTTC
.,TRBJ2-7,TRBD1,TRBV7-9,CASSLPGTGIVEQYF,TGTGCCAGCAGCTTACCCGGGACAGGTATAGTGGAGCAGTACTTC
few,TRBJ1-1,.,TRBV6-6,CASRTQGEAFF,TGTGCCAGCAGGACACAGGGTGAAGCTTTCTTT